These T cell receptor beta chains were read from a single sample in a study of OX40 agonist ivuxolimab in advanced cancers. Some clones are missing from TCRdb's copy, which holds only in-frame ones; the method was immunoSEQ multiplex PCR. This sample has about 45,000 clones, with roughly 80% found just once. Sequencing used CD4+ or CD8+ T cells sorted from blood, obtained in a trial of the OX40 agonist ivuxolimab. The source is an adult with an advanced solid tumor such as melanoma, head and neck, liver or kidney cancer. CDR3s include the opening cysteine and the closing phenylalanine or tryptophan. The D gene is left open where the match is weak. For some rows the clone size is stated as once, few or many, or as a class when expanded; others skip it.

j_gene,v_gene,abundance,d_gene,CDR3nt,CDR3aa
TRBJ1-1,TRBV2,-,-,TGTGCCAGCAGTGTAGCGGGGGGGAACACTGAAGCTTTCTTT,CASSVAGGNTEAFF
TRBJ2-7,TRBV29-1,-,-,TGCAGCGTTGTACGGTCCTACGAGCAGTACTTC,CSVVRSYEQYF
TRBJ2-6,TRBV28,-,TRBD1,TGTGCCAGCAGACAGGGGACCGGGGCCAACGTCCTGACTTTC,CASRQGTGANVLTF
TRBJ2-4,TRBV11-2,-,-,TGTGCCAGCAGCTTAGATCTAGGAGATCCGCAGTACTTC,CASSLDLGDPQYF
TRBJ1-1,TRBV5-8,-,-,TGTGCCAGCAGCTTCTATGAAGCTTTCTTT,CASSFYEAFF
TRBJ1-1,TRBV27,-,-,TGTGCCAGCAGTCCCCAGGGATTAGGAGCTTTCTTT,CASSPQGLGAFF
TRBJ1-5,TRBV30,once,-,TGTGCCTGTGGTCGTTACCAGCCCCAGCATTTT,CACGRYQPQHF
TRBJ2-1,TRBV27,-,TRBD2,TGTGCCAGCAGTAGCGGGGAGAAGCAGTTCTTC,CASSSGEKQFF
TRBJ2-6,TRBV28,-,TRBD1,TGTGCCAGCAGTTCCCCCGGACAGGCCTCTGGGGCCAACGTCCTGACTTTC,CASSSPGQASGANVLTF
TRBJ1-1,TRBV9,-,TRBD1,TGTGCCAGCAGCCCGGGGGGACAGGGGAACACTGAAGCTTTCTTT,CASSPGGQGNTEAFF
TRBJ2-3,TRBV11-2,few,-,TGTGCCAGCAGCTTAGACGTCGGGCACACAGATACGCAGTATTTT,CASSLDVGHTDTQYF
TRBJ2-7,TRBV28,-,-,TGTGCCAGCAGTCCCGCAGGACAGATATACGAGCAGTACTTC,CASSPAGQIYEQYF
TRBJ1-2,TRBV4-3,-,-,TGCGCCAGCAGCCGAGGGACGGTCGCGGGGAGCTACACCTTC,CASSRGTVAGSYTF
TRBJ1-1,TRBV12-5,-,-,TGTGCTAGTGGTTTGGAAGTCTCCAGGAGTGAAGCTTTCTTT,CASGLEVSRSEAFF
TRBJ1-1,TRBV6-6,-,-,TGTGCCAGCAGTTCCGCGTACATGAACACTGAAGCTTTCTTT,CASSSAYMNTEAFF
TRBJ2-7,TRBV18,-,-,TGTGCCAGCTCACCAGTCTACGAGCAGTACTTC,CASSPVYEQYF
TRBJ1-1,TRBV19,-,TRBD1,TGTGCCAGTACGGTTGTAGGGGGCTTGAACACTGAAGCTTTCTTT,CASTVVGGLNTEAFF
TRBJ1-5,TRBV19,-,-,TGTGCCAGTAGTATAGATACAGTCTACCATCAGCCCCAGCATTTT,CASSIDTVYHQPQHF
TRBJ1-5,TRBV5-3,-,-,TGTGCCAGCACCCCGCGGGGAGGGGGTCAGCCCCAGCATTTT,CASTPRGGGQPQHF
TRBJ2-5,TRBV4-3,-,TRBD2,TGCGCCAGCAGCCAAGGACTAGCGGGGGTCGCGTACCAAGAGGCCCAGTACTTC,CASSQGLAGVAYQEAQYF
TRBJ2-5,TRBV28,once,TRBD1,TGTGCCAGCAGCGGGACAGGGGATGAGACCCAGTACTTC,CASSGTGDETQYF
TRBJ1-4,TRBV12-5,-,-,TGTGCTAGTGGCCAGGGGAGGGACCTTAATGAAAAACTGTTTTTT,CASGQGRDLNEKLFF
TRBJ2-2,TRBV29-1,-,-,TGCAGCGGAAATAAACCGAACACCGGGGAGCTGTTTTTT,CSGNKPNTGELFF
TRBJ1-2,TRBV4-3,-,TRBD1,TGCGCCAGCAGCCAATCCCTGACAGGGATGAGTGGCTACACCTTC,CASSQSLTGMSGYTF
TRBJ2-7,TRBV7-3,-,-,TGTGCCAGCAGCCCCGTGGGGGGTGGTGAGCAGTACTTC,CASSPVGGGEQYF
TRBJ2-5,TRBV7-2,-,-,TGTGCCAGCAGCTCAGTCTCCGGAGGAGAGACCCAGTACTTC,CASSSVSGGETQYF
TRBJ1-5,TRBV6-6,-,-,TGTGCCAGCAGTTACTACGACAGGTCTCAGCCCCAGCATTTT,CASSYYDRSQPQHF
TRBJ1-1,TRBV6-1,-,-,TGTGCCAGCAGTGAGTGGAGGGGGACTGAAGCTTTCTTT,CASSEWRGTEAFF
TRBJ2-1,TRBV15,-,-,TGTGCCACCAGCAGAGAGGGGTTTAGGGATGAGCAGTTCTTC,CATSREGFRDEQFF
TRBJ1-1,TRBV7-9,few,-,TGTGCCAGCAGCGGAGGGACTCGGGGCACTGAAGCTTTCTTT,CASSGGTRGTEAFF
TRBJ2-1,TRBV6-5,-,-,TGTGCCAGCAGTCCCGGTCGCGAGCAGTTCTTC,CASSPGREQFF
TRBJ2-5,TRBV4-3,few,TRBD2,TGCGCCAGCAGCCAAGATTTTCCGGTGACTAGCGGGGGCCAAGAGACCCAGTACTTC,CASSQDFPVTSGGQETQYF
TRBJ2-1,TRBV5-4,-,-,TGTGCCAGCAGCTTCGAGGGATTCTCCTACAATGAGCAGTTCTTC,CASSFEGFSYNEQFF
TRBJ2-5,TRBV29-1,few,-,TGCAGCGGGGGGGGCGGCCAAGAGACCCAGTACTTC,CSGGGGQETQYF
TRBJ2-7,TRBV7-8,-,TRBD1,TGTGCCAGCAGCTACGACAGGGGCGCTTTTCAACCCGAGCAGTACTTC,CASSYDRGAFQPEQYF
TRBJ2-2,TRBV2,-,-,TGTGCCACCCTTTCCTCAGGGGTCCGGGGCACCGGGGAGCTGTTTTTT,CATLSSGVRGTGELFF
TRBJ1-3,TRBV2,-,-,TGTGCCAGCAGTGAGCTCGCTGGAAACACCATATATTTT,CASSELAGNTIYF
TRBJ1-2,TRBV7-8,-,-,TGTGCCAGCAGGGCGGCGGGGGCGCGTTATGGCTACACCTTC,CASRAAGARYGYTF
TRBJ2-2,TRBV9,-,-,TGTGCCAGCAGCCAGACAGATGCTCTCGTGGACGGGGAGCTGTTTTTT,CASSQTDALVDGELFF
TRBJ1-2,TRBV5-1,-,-,TGTGCCAGCAGCCGGGGACCGGCACCTAACTATGGCTACACCTTC,CASSRGPAPNYGYTF
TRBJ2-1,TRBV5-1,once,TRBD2,TGCGCCAGCAGCTTTGGACTAGCGGGGGGGCTTGGCAATGAGCAGTTCTTC,CASSFGLAGGLGNEQFF